This record covers a single T cell receptor beta chain. Its antigen is unidentified. Germline CDR1 SGHVS, CDR2 FQNEAQ. Trimming at V came to 1 base and at J to 5 bases, leaving 3 bases not matched to a gene. The CDR3 is made up of 14 amino acids. Molecular barcoding with unique molecular identifiers was used for the TCRbeta library. TCRdb independently ran MiXCR on the PCR reads; one entry per CDR3 protein. Of more than 200,000 distinct CDR3 sequences in the sample, under 8.5% were seen once. This record comes from a study of T-cell reconstitution after alpha-beta-depleted transplantation in children. General study points: One year post-transplant, T-cell counts and diversity were largely derived from T cells produced anew.

The V and J genes are TRBV7-8 and TRBJ2-7; 9 nucleotides align to TRBD2. This receptor was identified in a male patient under 10 years old who had a stem cell transplant for acute myeloid leukemia, so the T cells may come from the graft donor. Sequenced here: PBMCs, mostly from graft donor cells, sampled 360 days after TCRalphabeta/CD19-depleted stem cell transplant. The CDR3 is CASSLGAGGDEQYF. The CDR3 DNA reads TGTGCCAGCAGCTTAGGAGCGGGAGGCGACGAGCAGTACTTC.